These T cell receptor beta chains were read from a single sample in a study of T cell repertoires in ileal Crohn's disease. The protocol was immunoSEQ multiplex PCR, while the TCRdb copy is restricted to in-frame clones and leaves out a portion. The profile shows 8,000 or so clones, approximately 85% of them singletons. The sequencing input was ileal tissue. The receptor set was obtained from an adult with Crohn's disease. CDR3s leave out the opening cysteine and the closing phenylalanine or tryptophan.

CDR3aa: ASSIQGGYGYT
len: 11
j_gene: TRBJ1-2
v_gene: TRBV19

CDR3aa: ASMGSGNQPQH
len: 11
j_gene: TRBJ1-5
v_gene: TRBV2

CDR3aa: AISGGGNTEAF
len: 11
j_gene: TRBJ1-1
v_gene: TRBV10-3

CDR3aa: ASRGLAGSDTQY
len: 12
j_gene: TRBJ2-3
v_gene: TRBV6-5

CDR3aa: ASSPRGPGGYGYT
len: 13
j_gene: TRBJ1-2
v_gene: TRBV27

CDR3aa: AISEPEIEAF
len: 10
j_gene: TRBJ1-1
v_gene: TRBV10-3

CDR3aa: ASSSAGLRYEQY
len: 12
j_gene: TRBJ2-7
v_gene: TRBV7-2

CDR3aa: ASSPGSNYNEQF
len: 12
j_gene: TRBJ2-1
v_gene: TRBV19

CDR3aa: ASSLETTSLPYEQY
len: 14
j_gene: TRBJ2-7
v_gene: TRBV5-1

CDR3aa: SVIQPPGGYGYT
len: 12
j_gene: TRBJ1-2
v_gene: TRBV29-1

CDR3aa: ASRPRGLVSVGELF
len: 14
j_gene: TRBJ2-2
v_gene: TRBV27

CDR3aa: ASSLAGGPQEQF
len: 12
j_gene: TRBJ2-1
v_gene: TRBV7-9

CDR3aa: ASRPSQGFTGELF
len: 13
j_gene: TRBJ2-2
v_gene: TRBV6-5

CDR3aa: ASSLAGPNEQF
len: 11
j_gene: TRBJ2-1
v_gene: TRBV6-5

CDR3aa: ASSAGQGGDEAF
len: 12
j_gene: TRBJ1-1
v_gene: TRBV18

CDR3aa: ASSRREVFSYNEQF
len: 14
j_gene: TRBJ2-1
v_gene: TRBV9

CDR3aa: ASSVGRGINEQF
len: 12
j_gene: TRBJ2-1
v_gene: TRBV7-9

CDR3aa: ASSLETGLGEAF
len: 12
j_gene: TRBJ1-1
v_gene: TRBV5-4

CDR3aa: ASSIQASTDTQY
len: 12
j_gene: TRBJ2-3
v_gene: TRBV19

CDR3aa: ASSVYRGHETQY
len: 12
j_gene: TRBJ2-5
v_gene: TRBV28

CDR3aa: ASSVEVAGTNEQF
len: 13
j_gene: TRBJ2-1
v_gene: TRBV9

CDR3aa: ASSQVPPLMTSGRSGNEQF
len: 19
j_gene: TRBJ2-1
v_gene: TRBV4-3

CDR3aa: ASSPRSAGNTGELF
len: 14
j_gene: TRBJ2-2
v_gene: TRBV18

CDR3aa: ASSPSGLEETQY
len: 12
j_gene: TRBJ2-5
v_gene: TRBV7-3

CDR3aa: ASRAGQPSSYNEQF
len: 14
j_gene: TRBJ2-1
v_gene: TRBV2

CDR3aa: ASSVDGDFGELF
len: 12
j_gene: TRBJ2-2
v_gene: TRBV9

CDR3aa: ASSQEPSGTYEQY
len: 13
j_gene: TRBJ2-7
v_gene: TRBV4-1

CDR3aa: ASRGSVYGYT
len: 10
j_gene: TRBJ1-2
v_gene: TRBV6-5

CDR3aa: ASNRGNTEAF
len: 10
j_gene: TRBJ1-1
v_gene: TRBV10-3

CDR3aa: ASSREDSNQPQH
len: 12
j_gene: TRBJ1-5
v_gene: TRBV7-2

CDR3aa: ASSLVPGQGARSYGYT
len: 16
j_gene: TRBJ1-2
v_gene: TRBV19

CDR3aa: ASSGGLAGLLYQETQY
len: 16
j_gene: TRBJ2-5
v_gene: TRBV9

CDR3aa: ASRRGRVDNEQF
len: 12
j_gene: TRBJ2-1
v_gene: TRBV28

CDR3aa: ASSQAPGTRFEQF
len: 13
j_gene: TRBJ2-1
v_gene: TRBV14

CDR3aa: ASSGVRTAINYGYT
len: 14
j_gene: TRBJ1-2
v_gene: TRBV2

CDR3aa: ASTSTGNGQPQH
len: 12
j_gene: TRBJ1-5
v_gene: TRBV19

CDR3aa: ASSQTGLPYEQY
len: 12
j_gene: TRBJ2-7
v_gene: TRBV28

CDR3aa: ASSLTGATNEKLF
len: 13
j_gene: TRBJ1-4
v_gene: TRBV7-9

CDR3aa: ASRDRMNTEAF
len: 11
j_gene: TRBJ1-1
v_gene: TRBV19

CDR3aa: ASSAFLGTDYGYT
len: 13
j_gene: TRBJ1-2
v_gene: TRBV7-2

CDR3aa: ASSPVPGSNQPQH
len: 13
j_gene: TRBJ1-5
v_gene: TRBV9

CDR3aa: ASSLELGNEQF
len: 11
j_gene: TRBJ2-1
v_gene: TRBV11-3

CDR3aa: ASSSAGTDSYNEQF
len: 14
j_gene: TRBJ2-1
v_gene: TRBV28

CDR3aa: ASSEKGREYNQPQH
len: 14
j_gene: TRBJ1-5
v_gene: TRBV6-1

CDR3aa: ASSDRPGTSGVSSYEQY
len: 17
j_gene: TRBJ2-7
v_gene: TRBV6-1